A selection of T cell receptor beta chains follows, all from one sample in a study of T cell responses to AZD1222 COVID-19 vaccine. Clones were sequenced by immunoSEQ multiplex PCR, and TCRdb holds only the in-frame ones, with some missing. The profile shows roughly 120,000 clones, more than 70% of them singletons. The source material was peripheral blood, sampled on day 0 of AZD1222 vaccination. The receptors were sampled from an adult in good health. CDR3s include the opening cysteine and the closing phenylalanine or tryptophan. A D gene is named only where the DNA matches it firmly. Size tells how often a clone was seen (once, few, many) or the class of an expanded clone, and some rows leave it out.

V: TRBV19; J: TRBJ1-5; size: .; D: .; CDR3: CASSRSSNQPQHF; DNA: TGTGCCAGTAGTAGGAGTAGCAATCAGCCCCAGCATTTT
V: TRBV6-2/TRBV6-3; J: TRBJ1-2; size: .; D: .; CDR3: CASSYPYPGSRGEGYTF; DNA: TGTGCCAGCAGTTACCCTTACCCCGGGTCCCGAGGGGAGGGCTACACCTTC
V: TRBV2; J: TRBJ1-1; size: .; D: .; CDR3: CASSEGSQGWTEAFF; DNA: TGTGCCAGCAGTGAAGGTTCCCAGGGCTGGACTGAAGCTTTCTTT
V: TRBV19; J: TRBJ1-1; size: .; D: .; CDR3: CASSIVGGAGRLSRNTEAFF; DNA: TGTGCCAGTAGTATCGTTGGGGGGGCAGGCAGATTATCCAGGAACACTGAAGCTTTCTTT
V: TRBV7-3; J: TRBJ1-1; size: .; D: TRBD1; CDR3: CASSAGTGFKTEAFF; DNA: TGTGCCAGCAGCGCCGGGACAGGGTTCAAGACTGAAGCTTTCTTT
V: TRBV7-8; J: TRBJ2-1; size: .; D: TRBD2; CDR3: CASSLASTSVSSYNEQFF; DNA: TGTGCCAGCAGCTTAGCTTCGACTAGCGTAAGCTCCTACAATGAGCAGTTCTTC
V: TRBV6-2/TRBV6-3; J: TRBJ2-7; size: once; D: TRBD2; CDR3: CASSHGLVEQYF; DNA: TGTGCCAGCAGCCACGGACTAGTCGAGCAGTACTTC
V: TRBV7-2; J: TRBJ1-1; size: once; D: .; CDR3: CASSPPPRYTEAFF; DNA: TGTGCCAGCAGCCCACCCCCCAGGTACACTGAAGCTTTCTTT
V: TRBV6-5; J: TRBJ2-7; size: .; D: .; CDR3: CASSRQDLTYEQYF; DNA: TGTGCCAGCAGTCGACAGGATTTAACCTACGAGCAGTACTTC
V: TRBV29-1; J: TRBJ1-2; size: .; D: .; CDR3: CSVEAGHTWDYGYTF; DNA: TGCAGCGTTGAAGCAGGACACACATGGGACTATGGCTACACCTTC
V: TRBV24-1; J: TRBJ2-1; size: .; D: TRBD1; CDR3: CATSMTGEVNEQFF; DNA: TGTGCCACCAGCATGACAGGGGAGGTCAATGAGCAGTTCTTC
V: TRBV2; J: TRBJ1-1; size: .; D: TRBD1; CDR3: CASSMTGSNTEAFF; DNA: TGTGCCAGCTCAATGACAGGGTCGAACACTGAAGCTTTCTTT
V: TRBV19; J: TRBJ1-1; size: .; D: .; CDR3: CASSMYSNTEAFF; DNA: TGTGCCAGTAGTATGTATAGTAACACTGAAGCTTTCTTT
V: TRBV6-6; J: TRBJ1-6; size: once; D: .; CDR3: CASRNRENSPLHF; DNA: TGTGCCAGCAGAAACAGGGAAAATTCACCCCTCCACTTT
V: TRBV6-2/TRBV6-3; J: TRBJ1-2; size: few; D: TRBD1; CDR3: CASSYPQGGLPDYGYTF; DNA: TGTGCCAGCAGTTACCCCCAGGGGGGCCTCCCCGACTATGGCTACACCTTC
V: TRBV19; J: TRBJ2-7; size: .; D: TRBD1; CDR3: CASSTWTTGRTYEQYF; DNA: TGTGCCAGTAGTACCTGGACGACAGGGAGAACCTACGAGCAGTACTTC
V: TRBV5-1; J: TRBJ2-3; size: .; D: .; CDR3: CASSLPFTDTQYF; DNA: TGCGCCAGCAGCCTTCCATTTACAGATACGCAGTATTTT
V: TRBV3-1/TRBV3-2; J: TRBJ2-1; size: once; D: .; CDR3: CASSQDIRSYNEQFF; DNA: TGTGCCAGCAGCCAAGACATTCGCTCCTACAATGAGCAGTTCTTC
V: TRBV3-1/TRBV3-2; J: TRBJ2-3; size: .; D: .; CDR3: CASSQEYTDTQYF; DNA: TGTGCCAGCAGCCAAGAATATACAGATACGCAGTATTTT
V: TRBV28; J: TRBJ1-1; size: .; D: .; CDR3: CASSPRGGTEAFF; DNA: TGTGCCAGCAGCCCGAGGGGGGGGACTGAAGCTTTCTTT
V: TRBV7-9; J: TRBJ1-5; size: .; D: TRBD1; CDR3: CASSAGGGQPQHF; DNA: TGTGCCAGCAGCGCAGGGGGCGGTCAGCCCCAGCATTTT
V: TRBV3-1/TRBV3-2; J: TRBJ1-3; size: .; D: .; CDR3: CASRQGDYSGNTIYF; DNA: TGTGCCAGCAGACAAGGGGACTACTCTGGAAACACCATATATTTT